This TCR beta chain originates from a study of blood T cell repertoires in COVID-19. Only in-frame clones appear in the TCRdb table, and some are missing; sequencing was by immunoSEQ multiplex PCR. Of 120,000 to 150,000 clones listed, around 86% are singletons. Germline CDR1 and CDR2: LGHDT and YNNKEL (reference sequence). This CDR3 is 16 amino acids long. Trimming stripped 0 bases from V and 2 bases from J, with 11 bases between. Only one count was recorded for this clone. V usage is TRBV3-1 (or the pseudogene TRBV3-2) and J usage is TRBJ1-5; D unclear. Sequences were obtained from peripheral blood. This TCR came from a man in his fifties who had recovered from COVID-19. As DNA, the CDR3 is TGTGCCAGCAGCCAAGAGGGCTCGATTGGCAATCAGCCCCAGCATTTT. This sequence encodes CASSQEGSIGNQPQHF.